The clone carrying this T cell receptor (beta chain) came up a few times. The sample belongs to a study of blood T cell repertoires in COVID-19. Profiling relied on immunoSEQ multiplex PCR, and the TCRdb table lists in-frame clones only, not all of them. The sample contains fewer than 400,000 clones, approximately 81% of which appear only once. CDR1 is MDHEN and CDR2 is SYDVKM in the germline V gene. With V trimmed by 8 bases and J by 4 bases, 9 bases remained unmatched. This CDR3 comprises 16 residues. Sequences were obtained from PBMCs or T cells enriched from blood (not recorded which). J is TRBJ1-6 and V is TRBV28; 9 nucleotides align to TRBD1. This TCR was recovered from a woman aged 25-40 years who had been exposed to COVID-19. DNA for the CDR3: TGTGCCAGCTCCTTGCGGGGGACAGGGTATAATTCACCCCTCCACTTT. This sequence encodes CASSLRGTGYNSPLHF.